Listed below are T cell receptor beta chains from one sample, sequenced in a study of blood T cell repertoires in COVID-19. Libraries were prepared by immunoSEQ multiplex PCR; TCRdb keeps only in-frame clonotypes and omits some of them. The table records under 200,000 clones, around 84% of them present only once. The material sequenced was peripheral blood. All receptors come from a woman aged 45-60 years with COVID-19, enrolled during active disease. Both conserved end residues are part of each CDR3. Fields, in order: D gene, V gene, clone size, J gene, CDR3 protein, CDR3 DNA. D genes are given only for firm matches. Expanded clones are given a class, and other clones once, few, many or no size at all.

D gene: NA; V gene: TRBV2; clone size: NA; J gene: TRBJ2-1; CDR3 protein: CASTRTWAGDEQFF; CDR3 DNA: TGTGCCAGCACCCGAACGTGGGCGGGTGATGAGCAGTTCTTC
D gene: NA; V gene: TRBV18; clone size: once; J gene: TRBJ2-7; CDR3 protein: CASSPIGSSYEQYF; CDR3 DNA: TGTGCCAGCTCACCAATCGGGAGCTCCTACGAGCAGTACTTC
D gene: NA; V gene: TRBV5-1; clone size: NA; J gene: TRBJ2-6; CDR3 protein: CASSLDLRGSGANVLTF; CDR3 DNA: TGCGCCAGCAGCTTGGACCTTCGGGGTTCTGGGGCCAACGTCCTGACTTTC
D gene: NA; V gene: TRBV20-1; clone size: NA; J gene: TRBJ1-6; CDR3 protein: CSAPSDIAHF; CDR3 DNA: TGCAGTGCCCCCTCGGACATAGCTCACTTT
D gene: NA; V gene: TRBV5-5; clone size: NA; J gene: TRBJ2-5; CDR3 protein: CASSLEQGVQETQYF; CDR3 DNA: TGTGCCAGCAGCTTGGAACAGGGTGTCCAAGAGACCCAGTACTTC
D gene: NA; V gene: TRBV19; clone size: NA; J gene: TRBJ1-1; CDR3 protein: CASYKSGNTEAFF; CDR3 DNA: TGTGCCAGCTATAAATCAGGGAACACTGAAGCTTTCTTT
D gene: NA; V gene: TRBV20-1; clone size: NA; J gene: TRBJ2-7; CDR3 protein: CSLARGNEQYF; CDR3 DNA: TGCAGTTTAGCCCGGGGGAACGAGCAGTACTTC
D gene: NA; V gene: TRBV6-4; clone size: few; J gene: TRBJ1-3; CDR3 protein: CASEDADRPLYSGNTIYF; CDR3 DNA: TGTGCCAGCGAGGACGCGGACAGACCCTTATACTCTGGAAACACCATATATTTT
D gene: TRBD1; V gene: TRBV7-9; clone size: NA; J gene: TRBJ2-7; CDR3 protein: CASSLVLGTGSYEQYF; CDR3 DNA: TGTGCCAGCAGCTTAGTTTTGGGGACAGGCTCCTACGAGCAGTACTTC
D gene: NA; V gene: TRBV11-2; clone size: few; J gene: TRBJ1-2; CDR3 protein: CASSLATGWLYGYTF; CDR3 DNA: TGTGCCAGCAGCTTGGCAACAGGGTGGTTGTATGGCTACACCTTC
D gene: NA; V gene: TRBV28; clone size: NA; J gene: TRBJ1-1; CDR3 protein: CASRTRGIGTEAFF; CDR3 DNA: TGTGCCAGCAGGACAAGGGGGATTGGCACTGAAGCTTTCTTT
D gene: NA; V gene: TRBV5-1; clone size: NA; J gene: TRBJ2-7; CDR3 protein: CASSQGGYEQYF; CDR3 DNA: TGCGCCAGCAGTCAGGGGGGTTACGAGCAGTACTTC
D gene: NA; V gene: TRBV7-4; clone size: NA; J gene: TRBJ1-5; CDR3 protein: CASSAWRAGNQPQHF; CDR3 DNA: TGTGCCAGCAGCGCTTGGAGGGCCGGAAATCAGCCCCAGCATTTT
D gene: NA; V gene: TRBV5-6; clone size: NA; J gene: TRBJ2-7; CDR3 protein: CASSLARVSYEQYF; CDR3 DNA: TGTGCCAGCAGCTTGGCCAGGGTCTCCTACGAGCAGTACTTC
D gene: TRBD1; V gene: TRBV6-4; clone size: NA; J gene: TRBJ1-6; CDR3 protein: CASSDGTGVSPLHF; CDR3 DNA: TGTGCCAGCAGTGACGGGACAGGGGTTTCACCCCTCCACTTT
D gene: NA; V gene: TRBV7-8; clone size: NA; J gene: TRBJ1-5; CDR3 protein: CASSLAVRETGNQPQHF; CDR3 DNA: TGTGCCAGCAGCTTAGCGGTCCGGGAAACCGGCAATCAGCCCCAGCATTTT
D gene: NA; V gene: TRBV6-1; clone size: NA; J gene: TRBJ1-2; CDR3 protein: CASSGGSGGAGYGYTF; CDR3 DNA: TGTGCCAGCAGTGGGGGGAGCGGGGGGGCAGGGTATGGCTACACCTTC
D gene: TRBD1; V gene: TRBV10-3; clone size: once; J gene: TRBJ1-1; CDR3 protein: CAIKTQGEGTEAFF; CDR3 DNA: TGTGCCATCAAAACACAGGGGGAAGGCACTGAAGCTTTCTTT
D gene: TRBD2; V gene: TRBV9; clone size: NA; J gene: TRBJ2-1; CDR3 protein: CASTPRVAGGGSYNEQFF; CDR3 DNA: TGTGCCAGCACCCCAAGGGTAGCGGGGGGCGGATCCTACAATGAGCAGTTCTTC
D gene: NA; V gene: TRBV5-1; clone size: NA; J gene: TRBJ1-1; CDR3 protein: CASSLVGGSEAFF; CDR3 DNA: TGCGCCAGCAGCTTGGTGGGAGGGAGTGAAGCTTTCTTT
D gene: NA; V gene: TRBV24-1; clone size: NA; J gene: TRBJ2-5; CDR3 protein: CATSRIHLPGNQETQYF; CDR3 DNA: TGTGCCACCTCCCGAATCCACCTCCCGGGAAACCAAGAGACCCAGTACTTC
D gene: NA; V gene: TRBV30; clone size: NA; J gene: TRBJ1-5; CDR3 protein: CAWSVRRGTVNQPQHF; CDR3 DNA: TGTGCCTGGAGTGTACGTAGGGGGACGGTCAATCAGCCCCAGCATTTT
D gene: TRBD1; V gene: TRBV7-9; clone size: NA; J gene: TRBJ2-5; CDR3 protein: CASSFQGARETQYF; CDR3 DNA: TGTGCCAGCAGCTTCCAGGGGGCGCGGGAGACCCAGTACTTC
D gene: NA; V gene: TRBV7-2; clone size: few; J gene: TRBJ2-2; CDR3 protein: CASSTGTNAWLTGELFF; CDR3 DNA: TGTGCCAGCAGCACCGGGACAAACGCCTGGCTCACCGGGGAGCTGTTTTTT
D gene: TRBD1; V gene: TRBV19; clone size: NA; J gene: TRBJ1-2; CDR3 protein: CASSDRDRPSFNYGYTF; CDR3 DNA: TGTGCCAGTAGTGACAGGGACAGGCCTTCCTTTAACTATGGCTACACCTTC
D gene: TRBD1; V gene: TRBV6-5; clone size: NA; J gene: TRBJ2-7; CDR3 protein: CASSQIDRVGEQYF; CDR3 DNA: TGTGCCAGCAGCCAGATCGACAGGGTAGGCGAGCAGTACTTC
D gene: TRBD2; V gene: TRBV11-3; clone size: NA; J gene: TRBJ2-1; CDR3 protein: CASSGTSGRASYNEQFF; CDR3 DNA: TGTGCCAGCAGCGGGACTAGCGGACGGGCTTCCTACAATGAGCAGTTCTTC
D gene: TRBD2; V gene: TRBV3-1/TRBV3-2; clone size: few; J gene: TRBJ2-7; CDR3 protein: CASSRSTRSGGAYEQYF; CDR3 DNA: TGTGCCAGCAGCCGAAGCACCCGAAGCGGGGGGGCCTACGAGCAGTACTTC
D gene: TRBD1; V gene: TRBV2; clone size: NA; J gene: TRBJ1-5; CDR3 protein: CASEGDRGESNQPQHF; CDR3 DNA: TGTGCCAGCGAAGGAGACAGGGGGGAAAGCAATCAGCCCCAGCATTTT
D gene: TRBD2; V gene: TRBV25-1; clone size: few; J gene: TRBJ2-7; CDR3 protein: CASRPGLAPHEQYF; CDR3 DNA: TGTGCCAGCAGACCGGGACTAGCGCCCCACGAGCAGTACTTC
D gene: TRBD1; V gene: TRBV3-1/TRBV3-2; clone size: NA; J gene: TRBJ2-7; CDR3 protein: CASSSSGTGFYEQYF; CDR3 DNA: TGTGCCAGCAGCTCTTCCGGGACAGGATTCTACGAGCAGTACTTC
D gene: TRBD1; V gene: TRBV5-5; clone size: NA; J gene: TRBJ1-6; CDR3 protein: CASRPGQGSLNSPLHF; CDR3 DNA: TGTGCCAGCAGACCCGGACAGGGTTCTTTGAATTCACCCCTCCACTTT
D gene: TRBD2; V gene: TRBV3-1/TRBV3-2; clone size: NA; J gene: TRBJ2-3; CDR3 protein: CASSQVPTSGGGPDTQYF; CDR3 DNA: TGTGCCAGCAGCCAAGTCCCAACTAGCGGGGGCGGACCAGATACGCAGTATTTT
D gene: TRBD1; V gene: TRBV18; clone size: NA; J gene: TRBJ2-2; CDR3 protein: CASSTGANTGELFF; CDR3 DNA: TGTGCCAGCTCCACAGGGGCTAACACCGGGGAGCTGTTTTTT
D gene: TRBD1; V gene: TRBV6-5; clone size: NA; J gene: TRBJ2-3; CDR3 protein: CASSYWGQGGDTQYF; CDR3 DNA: TGTGCCAGCAGTTACTGGGGACAGGGAGGAGATACGCAGTATTTT
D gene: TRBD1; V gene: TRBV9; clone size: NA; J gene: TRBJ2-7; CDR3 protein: CASSLGTGGIYEQYF; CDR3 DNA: TGTGCCAGCAGCCTCGGGACAGGGGGCATCTACGAGCAGTACTTC
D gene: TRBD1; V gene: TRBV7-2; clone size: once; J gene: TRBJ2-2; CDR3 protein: CASSSPSPRDRVNTGELFF; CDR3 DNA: TGTGCCAGCAGCTCCCCTTCACCCCGGGACAGGGTGAACACCGGGGAGCTGTTTTTT
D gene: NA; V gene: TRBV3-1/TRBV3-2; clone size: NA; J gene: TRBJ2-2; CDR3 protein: CDCFPGGVDTGELFF; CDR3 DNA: TGTGACTGCTTCCCAGGAGGGGTCGACACCGGGGAGCTGTTTTTT
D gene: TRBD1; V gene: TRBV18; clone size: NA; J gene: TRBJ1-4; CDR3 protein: CASSRQGELFF; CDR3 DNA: TGTGCCAGCTCAAGACAGGGAGAACTGTTTTTT
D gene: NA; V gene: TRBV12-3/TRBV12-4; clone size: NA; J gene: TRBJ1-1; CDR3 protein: CASSLSGNTEAFF; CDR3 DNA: TGTGCCAGCAGTTTATCAGGGAACACTGAAGCTTTCTTT
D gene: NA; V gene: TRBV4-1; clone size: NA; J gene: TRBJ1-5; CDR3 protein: CASSQQAGDYSNQPQHF; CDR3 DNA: TGCGCCAGCAGCCAACAGGCGGGGGATTATAGCAATCAGCCCCAGCATTTT
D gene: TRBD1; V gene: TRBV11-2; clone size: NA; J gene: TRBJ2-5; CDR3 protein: CASSPGQGGETQYF; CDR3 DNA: TGTGCCAGCAGCCCTGGACAGGGAGGAGAGACCCAGTACTTC
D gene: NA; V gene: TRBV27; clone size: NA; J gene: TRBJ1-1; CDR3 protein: CASSSNREGNTEAFF; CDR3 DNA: TGTGCCAGCAGTTCAAACAGGGAAGGGAACACTGAAGCTTTCTTT
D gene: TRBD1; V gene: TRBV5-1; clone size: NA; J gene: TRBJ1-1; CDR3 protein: CASSLGDRGGNTEAFF; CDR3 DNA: TGCGCCAGCAGCTTGGGGGACAGGGGAGGCAACACTGAAGCTTTCTTT
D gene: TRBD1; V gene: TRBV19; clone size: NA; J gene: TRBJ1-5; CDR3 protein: CASSTRPGQGRNQPQHF; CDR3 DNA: TGTGCCAGTAGTACCCGTCCGGGACAGGGGAGAAATCAGCCCCAGCATTTT
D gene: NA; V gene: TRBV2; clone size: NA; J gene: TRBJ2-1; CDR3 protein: CASSRENEQFF; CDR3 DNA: TGTGCCAGCAGTCGGGAAAATGAGCAGTTCTTC
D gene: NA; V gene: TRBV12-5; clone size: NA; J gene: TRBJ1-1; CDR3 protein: CASGIYILGRTEAFF; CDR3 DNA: TGTGCTAGTGGTATCTATATTTTGGGGAGGACTGAAGCTTTCTTT
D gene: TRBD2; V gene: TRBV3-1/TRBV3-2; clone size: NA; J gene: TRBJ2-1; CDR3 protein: CASSHGTSGSYNEQFF; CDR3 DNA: TGTGCCAGCAGCCACGGGACTAGCGGCTCCTACAATGAGCAGTTCTTC
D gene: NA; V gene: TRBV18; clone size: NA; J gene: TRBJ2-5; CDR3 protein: CASSPIPQETQYF; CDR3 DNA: TGTGCCAGCTCACCCATCCCCCAGGAGACCCAGTACTTC
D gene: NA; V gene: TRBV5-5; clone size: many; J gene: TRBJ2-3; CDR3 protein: CASSFLSDTDTQYF; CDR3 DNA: TGTGCCAGCAGCTTTCTTAGTGACACAGATACGCAGTATTTT
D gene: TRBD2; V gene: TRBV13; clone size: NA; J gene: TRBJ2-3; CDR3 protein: CASSSLLAGEEDTQYF; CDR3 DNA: TGTGCCAGCAGCTCCTTACTAGCGGGGGAAGAAGATACGCAGTATTTT